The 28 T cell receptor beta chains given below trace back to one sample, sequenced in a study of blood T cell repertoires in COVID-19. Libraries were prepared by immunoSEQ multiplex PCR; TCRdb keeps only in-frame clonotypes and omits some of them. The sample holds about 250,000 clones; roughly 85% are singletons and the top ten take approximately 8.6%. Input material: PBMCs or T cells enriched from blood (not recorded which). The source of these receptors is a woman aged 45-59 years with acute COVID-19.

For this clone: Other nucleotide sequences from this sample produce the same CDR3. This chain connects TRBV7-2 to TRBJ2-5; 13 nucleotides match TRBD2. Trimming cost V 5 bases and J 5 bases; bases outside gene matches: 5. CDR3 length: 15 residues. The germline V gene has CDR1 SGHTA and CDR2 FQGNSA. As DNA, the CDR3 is TGTGCCAGCAGCCTCGGACTAGCGGGGGTGGAGACCCAGTACTTC. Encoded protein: CASSLGLAGVETQYF.

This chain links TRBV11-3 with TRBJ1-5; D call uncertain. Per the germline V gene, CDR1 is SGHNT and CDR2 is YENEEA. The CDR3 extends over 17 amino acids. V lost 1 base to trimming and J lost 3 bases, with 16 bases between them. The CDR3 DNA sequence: TGTGCCAGCAGCTTAGCCGACTTTGGGAGCTCCAATCAGCCCCAGCATTTT. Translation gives CASSLADFGSSNQPQHF.

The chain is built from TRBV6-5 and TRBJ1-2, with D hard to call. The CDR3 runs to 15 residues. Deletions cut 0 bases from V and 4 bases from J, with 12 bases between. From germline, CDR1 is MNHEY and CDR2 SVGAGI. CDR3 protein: CASSYSRDSFYGYTF. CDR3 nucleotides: TGTGCCAGCAGTTACTCCCGGGATTCGTTCTATGGCTACACCTTC.

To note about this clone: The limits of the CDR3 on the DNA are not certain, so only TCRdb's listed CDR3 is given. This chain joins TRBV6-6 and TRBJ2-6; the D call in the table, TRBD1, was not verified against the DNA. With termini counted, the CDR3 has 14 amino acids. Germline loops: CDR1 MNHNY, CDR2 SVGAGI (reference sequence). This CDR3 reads CASILAPGANVLTF.

CDR3 loop: CASSLFSGRKAEQYF. The CDR3 bases are TGCGCCAGCAGCTTGTTTTCCGGCAGGAAGGCCGAGCAGTACTTC. The chain combines TRBV5-1 with TRBJ2-7; unclear D gene. CDR1 SGHRS and CDR2 YFSETQ come from the germline V gene. This CDR3 has 15 residues. V gave up 1 base and J gave up 6 bases, with 17 bases separating them.

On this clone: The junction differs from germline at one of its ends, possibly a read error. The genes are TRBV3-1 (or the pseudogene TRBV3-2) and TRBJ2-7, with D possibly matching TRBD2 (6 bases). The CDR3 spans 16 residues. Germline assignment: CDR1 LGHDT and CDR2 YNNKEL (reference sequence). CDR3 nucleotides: TGTGCCAGCAGCCAATTCGCGGGGATCCCCTCCAACGAGCAGTACTTC. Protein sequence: CASSQFAGIPSNEQYF.

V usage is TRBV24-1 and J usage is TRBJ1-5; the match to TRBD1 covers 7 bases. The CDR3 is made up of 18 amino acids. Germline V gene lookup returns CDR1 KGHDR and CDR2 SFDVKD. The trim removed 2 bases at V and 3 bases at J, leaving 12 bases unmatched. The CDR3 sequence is CATSDWPLRGWDNQPQHF. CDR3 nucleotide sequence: TGTGCCACCAGTGATTGGCCCCTCAGGGGGTGGGACAATCAGCCCCAGCATTTT.

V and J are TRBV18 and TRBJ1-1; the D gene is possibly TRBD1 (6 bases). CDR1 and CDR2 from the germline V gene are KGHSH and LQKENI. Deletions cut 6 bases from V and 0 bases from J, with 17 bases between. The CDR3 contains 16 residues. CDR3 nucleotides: TGTGCCAGCTCGCTAACCGGACAGCCCATGAACACTGAAGCTTTCTTT. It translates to CASSLTGQPMNTEAFF.

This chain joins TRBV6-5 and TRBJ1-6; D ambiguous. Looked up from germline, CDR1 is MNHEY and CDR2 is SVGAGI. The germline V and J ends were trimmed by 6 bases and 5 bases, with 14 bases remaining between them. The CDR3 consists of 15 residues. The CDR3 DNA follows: TGTGCCAGCAGGAGGTGGGGAGGCGATAATTCACCCCTCCACTTT. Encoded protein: CASRRWGGDNSPLHF.

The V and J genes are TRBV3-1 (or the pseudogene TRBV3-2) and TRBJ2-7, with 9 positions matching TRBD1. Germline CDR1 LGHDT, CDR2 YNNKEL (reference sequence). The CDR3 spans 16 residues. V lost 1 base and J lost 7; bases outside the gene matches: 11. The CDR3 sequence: CASSQVQGAPIGEQYF. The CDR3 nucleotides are TGTGCCAGCAGCCAAGTACAGGGGGCCCCTATAGGGGAGCAGTACTTC.

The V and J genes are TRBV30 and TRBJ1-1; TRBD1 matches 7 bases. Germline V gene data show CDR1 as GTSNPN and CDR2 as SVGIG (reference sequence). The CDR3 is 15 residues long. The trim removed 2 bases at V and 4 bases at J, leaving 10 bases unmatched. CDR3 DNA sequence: TGTGCCTGGAGTTACCGCTCAGGGGGTTTCACTGAAGCTTTCTTT. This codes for CAWSYRSGGFTEAFF.

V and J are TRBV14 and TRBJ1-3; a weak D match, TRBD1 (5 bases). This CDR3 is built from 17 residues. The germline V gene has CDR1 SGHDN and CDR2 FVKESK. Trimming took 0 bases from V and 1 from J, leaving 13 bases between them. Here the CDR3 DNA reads TGTGCCAGCAGCCAAGATTTGGGACTCGGATCTGGAAACACCATATATTTT. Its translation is CASSQDLGLGSGNTIYF.

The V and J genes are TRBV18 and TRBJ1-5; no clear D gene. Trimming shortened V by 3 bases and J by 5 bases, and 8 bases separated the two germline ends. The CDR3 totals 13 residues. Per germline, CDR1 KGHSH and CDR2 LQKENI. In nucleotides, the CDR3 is TGTGCCAGCTCACCTGCGATAGATCAGCCCCAGCATTTT. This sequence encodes CASSPAIDQPQHF.

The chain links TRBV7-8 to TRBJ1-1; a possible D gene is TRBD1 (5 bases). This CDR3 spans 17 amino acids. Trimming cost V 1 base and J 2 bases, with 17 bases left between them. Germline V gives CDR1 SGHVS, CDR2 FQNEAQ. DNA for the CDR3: TGTGCCAGCAGCTTAGTTCAGGGAGGGAATGGTAACACTGAAGCTTTCTTT. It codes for CASSLVQGGNGNTEAFF.

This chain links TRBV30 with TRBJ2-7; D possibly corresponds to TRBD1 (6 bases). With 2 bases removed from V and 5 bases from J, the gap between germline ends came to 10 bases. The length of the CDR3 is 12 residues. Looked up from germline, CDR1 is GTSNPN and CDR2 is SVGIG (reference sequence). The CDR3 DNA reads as TGTGCCTGGAGTCCTGGGGGCCACGAGCAGTACTTC. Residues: CAWSPGGHEQYF. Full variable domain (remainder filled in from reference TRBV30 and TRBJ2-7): SQTIHQWPATLVQPVGSPLSLECTVEGTSNPNLYWYRQAAGRGLQLLFYSVGIGQISSEVPQNLSASRPQDRQFILSSKKLLLSDSGFYLCAWSPGGHEQYFGPGTRLTVT.

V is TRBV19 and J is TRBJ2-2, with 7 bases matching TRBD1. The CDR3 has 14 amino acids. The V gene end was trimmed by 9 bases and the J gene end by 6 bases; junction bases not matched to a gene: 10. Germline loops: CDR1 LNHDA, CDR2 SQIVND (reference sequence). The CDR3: CASRPVQGAGELFF. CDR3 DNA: TGTGCCAGCCGCCCGGTCCAGGGGGCCGGGGAGCTGTTTTTT.

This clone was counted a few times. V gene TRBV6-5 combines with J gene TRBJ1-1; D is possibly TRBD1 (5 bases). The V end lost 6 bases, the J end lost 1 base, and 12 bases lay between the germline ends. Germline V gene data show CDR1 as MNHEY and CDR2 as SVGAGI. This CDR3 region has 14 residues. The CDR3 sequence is CASSYGAPNTEAFF. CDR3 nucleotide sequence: TGTGCCAGCAGCTACGGGGCCCCGAACACTGAAGCTTTCTTT.

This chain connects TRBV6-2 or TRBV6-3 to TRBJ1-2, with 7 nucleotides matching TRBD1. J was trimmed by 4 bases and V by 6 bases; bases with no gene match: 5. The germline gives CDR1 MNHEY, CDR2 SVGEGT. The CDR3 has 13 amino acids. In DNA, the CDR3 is TGTGCCAGCAGCCCCGGGACAGTCTATGGCTACACCTTC. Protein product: CASSPGTVYGYTF.

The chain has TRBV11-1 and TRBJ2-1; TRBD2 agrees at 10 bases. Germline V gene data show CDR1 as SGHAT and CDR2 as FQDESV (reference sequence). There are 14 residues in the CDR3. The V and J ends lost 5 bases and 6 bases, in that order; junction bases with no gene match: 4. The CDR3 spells CASSGLADLNEQFF. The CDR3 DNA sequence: TGTGCCAGCAGCGGACTAGCGGACCTCAATGAGCAGTTCTTC.

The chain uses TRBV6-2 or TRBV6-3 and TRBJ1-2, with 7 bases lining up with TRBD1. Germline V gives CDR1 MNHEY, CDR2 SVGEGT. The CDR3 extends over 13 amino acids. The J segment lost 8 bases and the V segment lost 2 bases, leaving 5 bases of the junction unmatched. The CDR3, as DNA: TGTGCCAGCAGTTACGGAGGGGGCCGGGGCTACACCTTC. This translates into CASSYGGGRGYTF.

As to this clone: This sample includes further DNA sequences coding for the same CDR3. Written as DNA, the CDR3 is TGTGCCAGTAGTATCGGGACAGGGGTGGAGACCCAGTACTTC. Translating it yields CASSIGTGVETQYF. This sequence joins TRBV19 and TRBJ2-5; TRBD1 aligns across 10 bases. The CDR3 contains 14 residues. V lost 3 bases and J lost 5; bases outside the gene matches: 3. Looked up from germline, CDR1 is LNHDA and CDR2 is SQIVND (reference sequence).

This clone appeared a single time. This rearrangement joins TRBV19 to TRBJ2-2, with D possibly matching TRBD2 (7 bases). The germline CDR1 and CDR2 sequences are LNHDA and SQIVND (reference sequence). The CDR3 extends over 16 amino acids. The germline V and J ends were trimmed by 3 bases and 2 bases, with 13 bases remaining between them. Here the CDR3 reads CASSIGAGANTGELFF. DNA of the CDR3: TGTGCCAGTAGTATTGGTGCGGGGGCTAACACCGGGGAGCTGTTTTTT.

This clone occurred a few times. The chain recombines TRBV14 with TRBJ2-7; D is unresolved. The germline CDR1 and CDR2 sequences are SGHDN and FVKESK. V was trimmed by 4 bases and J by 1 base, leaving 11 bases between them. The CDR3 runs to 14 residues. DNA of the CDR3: TGTGCCAGCAGCCCTTATGACAATTCCTACGAGCAGTACTTC. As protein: CASSPYDNSYEQYF.

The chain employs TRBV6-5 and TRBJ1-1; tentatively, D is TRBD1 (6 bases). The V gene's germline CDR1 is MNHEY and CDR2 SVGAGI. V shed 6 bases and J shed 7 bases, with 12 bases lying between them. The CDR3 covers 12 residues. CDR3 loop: CASSPTGLEAFF. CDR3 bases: TGTGCCAGCAGCCCCACAGGGCTTGAAGCTTTCTTT.

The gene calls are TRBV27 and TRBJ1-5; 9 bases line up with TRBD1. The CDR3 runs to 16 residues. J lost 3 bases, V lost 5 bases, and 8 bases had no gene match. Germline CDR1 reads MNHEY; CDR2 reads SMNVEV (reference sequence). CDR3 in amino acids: CASSPGQGRYNQPQHF. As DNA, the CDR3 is TGTGCCAGCAGTCCCGGACAGGGGCGGTACAATCAGCCCCAGCATTTT.

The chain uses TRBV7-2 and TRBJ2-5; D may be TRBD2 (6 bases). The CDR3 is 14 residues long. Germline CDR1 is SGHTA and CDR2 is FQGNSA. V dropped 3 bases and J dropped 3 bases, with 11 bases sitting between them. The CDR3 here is CASSFITGEETQYF. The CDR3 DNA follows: TGTGCCAGCAGCTTCATAACGGGGGAAGAGACCCAGTACTTC. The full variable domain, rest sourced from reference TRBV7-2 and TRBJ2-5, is GAGVSQSPSNKVTEKGKDVELRCDPISGHTALYWYRQSLGQGLEFLIYFQGNSAPDKSGLPSDRFSAERTGGSVSTLTIQRTQQEDSAVYLCASSFITGEETQYFGPGTRLLVL.

CDR3 sequence (DNA): TGTGCCAGTAATACTCCGGGACAGGGTTTAAATGAGCAGTTCTTC. Amino acids: CASNTPGQGLNEQFF. This chain connects TRBV19 to TRBJ2-1; 9 bases are shared with TRBD1. V lost 7 bases, J lost 7 bases, and 11 bases stayed unmatched. The CDR3 has 15 residues. Germline V lookup: CDR1 LNHDA, CDR2 SQIVND (reference sequence).

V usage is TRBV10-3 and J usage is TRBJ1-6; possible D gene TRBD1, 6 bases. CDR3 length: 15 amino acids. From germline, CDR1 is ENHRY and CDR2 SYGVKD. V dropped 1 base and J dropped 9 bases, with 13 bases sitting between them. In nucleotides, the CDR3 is TGTGCCATCAGTGAGTTACCGACAGGAACTTCACCCCTCCACTTT. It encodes CAISELPTGTSPLHF.